This T cell receptor beta chain derives from a study of immune cell composition in non-small cell lung cancer. Study-wide findings and caveats: Tumour TCR-beta clonality was not significantly tied to smoking pack-years. Tumour-associated clones >0.5% occurred in roughly a third of adenocarcinomas, less than 80% of squamous. Dominant in vivo tumour-associated clones were not shown to share tumour-reactive sequences.

Of note for this clone: Its target is unknown.

Normal lung was sampled as far from the tumour as possible, at least 3 cm. Frozen unsorted single-cell suspensions supplied the genomic DNA. V shed 7 bases and J 6 bases; nucleotides not matched to a gene: 8. From germline, CDR1 is MNHEY and CDR2 SVGAGI. The CDR3 spans 14 residues. Some clones are missing from TCRdb's copy, which holds only in-frame ones; the method was immunoSEQ multiplex PCR. This sample has a few thousand clones, with more than 60% found just once. The chain combines TRBV6-5 with TRBJ2-1; 8 nucleotides match TRBD2. The material sequenced was non-adjacent lung tissue. The receptor was derived from a human donor with non-small cell lung cancer. This CDR3 is CASTRNRGGNEQFF. The CDR3 region has the DNA TGTGCCAGCACCCGAAATCGGGGGGGCAATGAGCAGTTCTTC.